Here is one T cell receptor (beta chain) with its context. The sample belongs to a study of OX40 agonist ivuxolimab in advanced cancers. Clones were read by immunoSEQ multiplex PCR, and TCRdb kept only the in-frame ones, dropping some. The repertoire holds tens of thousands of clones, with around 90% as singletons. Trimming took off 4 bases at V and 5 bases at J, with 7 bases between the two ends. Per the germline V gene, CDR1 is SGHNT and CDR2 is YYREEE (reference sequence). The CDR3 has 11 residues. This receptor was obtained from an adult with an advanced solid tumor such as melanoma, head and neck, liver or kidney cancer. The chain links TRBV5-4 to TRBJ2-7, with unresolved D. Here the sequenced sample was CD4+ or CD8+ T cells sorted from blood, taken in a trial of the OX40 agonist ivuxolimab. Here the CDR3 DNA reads TGTGCCAGCAGCCGAAATAACGAGCAGTACTTC. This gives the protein CASSRNNEQYF.